This T cell receptor (beta chain) comes out of a study of T cell responses to AZD1222 COVID-19 vaccine. The study, taken as a whole, reports: Donors skewed white British and female; clonal diversity was possibly underestimated. Epitopes outside B.1.351 and B.1.1.7 mutated regions reportedly drew nearly half of spike TCRs. Spike-specific TCR breadth and depth were elevated following two AZD1222 doses.

Germline CDR1 and CDR2: LGHNA and YSLEER. The CDR3 has 17 residues. V was clipped by 0 bases and J by 0 bases, with 13 bases between them. Note on this clone: Its matching antigen is unknown.

Method: immunoSEQ multiplex PCR; TCRdb's copy keeps in-frame clones and lacks some. The sample has nearly 95,000 clones, 90% seen once; the top ten hold about 8.4%. Sequencing used peripheral blood, obtained on day 0 of AZD1222 vaccination. The source is an adult in good health. This chain uses TRBV4-3 with TRBJ2-3; the D is unclear. CDR3 DNA sequence: TGCGCCAGCAGCCAAGACCGATCAGTCGTGAGCACAGATACGCAGTATTTT. This translates into CASSQDRSVVSTDTQYF.